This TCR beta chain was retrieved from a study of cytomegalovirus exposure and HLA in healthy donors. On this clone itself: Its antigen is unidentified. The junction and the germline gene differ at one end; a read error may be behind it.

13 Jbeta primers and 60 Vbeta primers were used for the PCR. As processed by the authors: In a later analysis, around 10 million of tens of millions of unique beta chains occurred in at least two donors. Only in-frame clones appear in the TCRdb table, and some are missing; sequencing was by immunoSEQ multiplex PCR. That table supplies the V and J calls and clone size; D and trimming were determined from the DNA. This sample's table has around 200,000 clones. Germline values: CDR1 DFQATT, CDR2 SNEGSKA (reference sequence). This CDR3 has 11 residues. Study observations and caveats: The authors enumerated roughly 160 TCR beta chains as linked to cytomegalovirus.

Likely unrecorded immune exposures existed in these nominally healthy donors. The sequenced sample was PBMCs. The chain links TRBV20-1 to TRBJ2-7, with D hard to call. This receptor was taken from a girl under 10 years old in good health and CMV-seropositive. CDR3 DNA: TGCAGTGCCAGAGTCTTTTACGAGCAGTACTTC. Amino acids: CSARVFYEQYF.